This T cell receptor beta chain was obtained from a study of siplizumab effects on memory and regulatory T cells. The V end lost 0 bases, the J end lost 3 bases, and 6 bases lay between the germline ends. Germline-derived CDR1 and CDR2 are MNHEY and SVGAGI. The CDR3 has 13 amino acids. Worth noting for this clone: Its antigen is unknown.

The repertoire was sequenced with immunoSEQ multiplex PCR; TCRdb's copy has only in-frame clones and lacks some. Of over 100,000 clones detected, 80% to 95% appear once; the ten largest clones hold about 1.1%. Broader study findings: Unstimulated subsets contained matches for only a minor fraction of alloreactive clones. Naive T cells seemed more diverse than memory cells; they also seemed major alloresponse contributors. Naive versus memory phenotype went unassigned for roughly 75-95% of proliferating CD4+ or CD8+ clones. Alloreactive sequences traceable to unstimulated CD4+ memory cells were significantly reduced by siplizumab.

The sequence was obtained from a human donor in good health. This sequence joins TRBV6-5 and TRBJ2-7; D unclear. The sample consisted of CD4+ T cells sorted from blood. Here the CDR3 DNA reads TGTGCCAGCAGTTACTCAGGCCGCTACGAGCAGTACTTC. This codes for CASSYSGRYEQYF.